This is a list of T cell receptor beta chains from one sample in a study of blood T cell repertoires in COVID-19. Libraries were prepared by immunoSEQ multiplex PCR; TCRdb keeps only in-frame clonotypes and omits some of them. The sample has 150,000 to 200,000 clones, about 85% seen once; the top ten hold less than 6.5%. Material: peripheral blood. The source is a woman aged 45-65 years with COVID-19, enrolled during active disease. Each CDR3 is given with its conserved first and last residue.

j_gene: TRBJ2-5
v_gene: TRBV5-1
CDR3aa: CASSQPGGAEETQYF

j_gene: TRBJ2-7
v_gene: TRBV4-1
CDR3aa: CASSPWSGYEQYF

j_gene: TRBJ2-7
v_gene: TRBV6-5
CDR3aa: CASSYSTGAFYEQYF

j_gene: TRBJ2-3
v_gene: TRBV5-1
CDR3aa: CASQAGHDTDTQYF

j_gene: TRBJ1-1
v_gene: TRBV5-1
CDR3aa: CASSSGGQTNTEAFF

j_gene: TRBJ2-7
v_gene: TRBV18
CDR3aa: CASSPGNSYEQYF

j_gene: TRBJ2-3
v_gene: TRBV11-2
CDR3aa: CASSSLPTSGGTDTQYF

j_gene: TRBJ1-2
v_gene: TRBV7-9
CDR3aa: CASSLALKNSNYGYTF

j_gene: TRBJ2-2
v_gene: TRBV10-3
CDR3aa: CAIPRAGGAGELFF

j_gene: TRBJ2-7
v_gene: TRBV5-1
CDR3aa: CASSPNPGPYEQYF

j_gene: TRBJ2-7
v_gene: TRBV7-2
CDR3aa: CASRSSGVASYEQYF

j_gene: TRBJ2-4
v_gene: TRBV14
CDR3aa: CASSPPAGIGKNIQYF